The 13 T cell receptor beta chains reported below all come from one sample, sequenced in a study of OX40 agonist ivuxolimab in advanced cancers. Using immunoSEQ multiplex PCR, the repertoire was profiled, and TCRdb retains in-frame clones only, with some absent. This sample has about 26,000 clones, with roughly 73% found just once. The sample was CD4+ or CD8+ T cells sorted from blood, taken in a trial of the OX40 agonist ivuxolimab. The receptors come from an adult with an advanced solid tumor such as melanoma, head and neck, liver or kidney cancer.

CDR3 nucleotide sequence: TGTGCCAGTAGTCTAACAGGGAGGAACACTGAAGCTTTCTTT. As protein: CASSLTGRNTEAFF. V and J are TRBV19 and TRBJ1-1; TRBD1 might be the D (6 bases). Germline CDR1 is LNHDA and CDR2 is SQIVND (reference sequence). Trimming removed 5 bases from V and 1 base from J, with 11 bases in between. The CDR3 is 14 residues long.

The V gene is TRBV6-5, the J gene TRBJ2-5; D perhaps matches TRBD2 (5 bases). The V and J ends lost 3 bases and 5 bases respectively, with 10 bases between them. Germline assignment: CDR1 MNHEY and CDR2 SVGAGI. There are 13 residues in the CDR3. The CDR3 loop is CASSYGLVETQYF. CDR3 bases: TGTGCCAGCAGTTATGGACTGGTGGAGACCCAGTACTTC.

This rearrangement joins TRBV5-4 to TRBJ2-7; 12 bases map to TRBD2. This CDR3 is built from 20 residues. Trimming took 3 bases from V and 0 from J; bases not matched to a gene: 16. Germline V gene data show CDR1 as SGHNT and CDR2 as YYREEE (reference sequence). CDR3 sequence (DNA): TGTGCCAGCAGCTCGCTTCCGGGGCTAGCGGGAGGGAGTAGCTCCTACGAGCAGTACTTC. Translating it yields CASSSLPGLAGGSSSYEQYF.

In this sample, this clone turned up a few times. The V and J genes are TRBV9 and TRBJ2-2, with D unclear. V shed 3 bases and J shed 6 bases, with 6 bases lying between them. The CDR3 consists of 12 residues. CDR1 is SGDLS and CDR2 is YYNGEE in the germline V gene. CDR3 protein: CASSEDAGELFF. DNA for the CDR3: TGTGCCAGCAGCGAAGACGCCGGGGAGCTGTTTTTT. The variable domain in full, with the rest retrieved from reference TRBV9 and TRBJ2-2, is DSGVTQTPKHLITATGQRVTLRCSPRSGDLSVYWYQQSLDQGLQFLIQYYNGEERAKGNILERFSAQQFPDLHSELNLSSLELGDSALYFCASSEDAGELFFGEGSRLTVL.

This clone showed up just a few times. The chain uses TRBV7-8 and TRBJ1-1; 8 positions match TRBD1. The germline gives CDR1 SGHVS, CDR2 FQNEAQ. This CDR3 contains 15 residues. V was pared by 5 bases and J by 4 bases, with 9 bases of the junction left unmatched. The CDR3 bases are TGTGCCAGCAGCGAGCGACAGGGGCCGAGCACTGAAGCTTTCTTT. It codes for CASSERQGPSTEAFF.

The V and J genes are TRBV2 and TRBJ2-1, with 8 bases identical to TRBD1. Trimming removed 6 bases from V and 3 bases from J; junction bases left unmatched: 4. CDR1 SNHLY and CDR2 FYNNEI come from the germline V gene. This CDR3 contains 14 residues. The CDR3 sequence: CASRGQEIYNEQFF. As DNA, the CDR3 is TGTGCCAGCAGGGGACAGGAGATCTACAATGAGCAGTTCTTC.

As DNA, the CDR3 is TGTGCCAGCAGCTTAGGGTGGCGGAACGGGGTTCGCACTGAAGCTTTCTTT. It translates to CASSLGWRNGVRTEAFF. The chain couples TRBV7-2 to TRBJ1-1, with D unclear. The CDR3 runs to 17 residues. CDR1 is SGHTA and CDR2 is FQGNSA in the germline V gene. Trimming took 1 base from V and 4 from J, leaving 19 bases between them.

This clone was counted between two and nine times. The genes are TRBV6-5 and TRBJ2-1, with TRBD2 identical over 16 bases. Germline CDR1 is MNHEY and CDR2 is SVGAGI. J gave up 9 bases and V 3 bases, and 5 bases lay outside the gene matches. This CDR3 spans 16 amino acids. The CDR3 DNA sequence: TGTGCCAGCAGTTATAGCGGGACTAGCGGGAGGGGTGAGCAGTTCTTC. It codes for CASSYSGTSGRGEQFF.

The chain employs TRBV28 and TRBJ2-7; 10 bases are a match to TRBD2. There are 18 residues in the CDR3. Germline values: CDR1 MDHEN, CDR2 SYDVKM. With V trimmed by 5 bases and J by 1 base, 14 bases remained unmatched. CDR3 in DNA: TGTGCCAGCAGTCCCCTTATTAATCTAGCGGGAGCGTCCTACGAGCAGTACTTC. Translation: CASSPLINLAGASYEQYF.

The chain carries TRBV7-2 and TRBJ2-1; D unresolved. CDR3 length: 16 amino acids. CDR1 and CDR2 from the germline V gene are SGHTA and FQGNSA. V was pared by 4 bases and J by 1 base, with 14 bases between. CDR3 DNA: TGTGCCAGCAGCTCATATCCCTACGGTTCCTACAATGAGCAGTTCTTC. Translated: CASSSYPYGSYNEQFF. The full variable domain, with the rest looked up from reference TRBV7-2 and TRBJ2-1, is GAGVSQSPSNKVTEKGKDVELRCDPISGHTALYWYRQSLGQGLEFLIYFQGNSAPDKSGLPSDRFSAERTGGSVSTLTIQRTQQEDSAVYLCASSSYPYGSYNEQFFGPGTRLTVL.

V gene TRBV4-1 combines with J gene TRBJ2-7; D is uncertain. This CDR3 region has 14 residues. In germline, CDR1 is MGHRA, CDR2 YSYEKL. Trimming took 3 bases from V and 3 from J, leaving 12 bases between them. The CDR3: CASSHPSPGYEQYF. The CDR3 DNA is TGCGCCAGCAGCCACCCCAGCCCAGGCTACGAGCAGTACTTC.

The chain uses TRBV13 and TRBJ2-3; D is uncertain. CDR3 length: 12 amino acids. CDR1 is PRHDT and CDR2 is FYEKMQ in the germline V gene (reference sequence). V was pared by 5 bases and J by 3 bases, with 6 bases between. Written as DNA, the CDR3 is TGTGCCAGCAGCGTAGAGACAGATACGCAGTATTTT. Translating it yields CASSVETDTQYF.

The chain is built from TRBV5-1 and TRBJ2-7; maybe TRBD2 (6 bases). The germline gives CDR1 SGHRS, CDR2 YFSETQ. The CDR3 contains 12 residues. Trimming pared 5 bases from V and 3 bases from J, leaving 9 bases between. Here the CDR3 reads CASSSEGYEQYF. The CDR3 DNA reads TGCGCCAGCAGTTCGGAGGGCTACGAGCAGTACTTC.